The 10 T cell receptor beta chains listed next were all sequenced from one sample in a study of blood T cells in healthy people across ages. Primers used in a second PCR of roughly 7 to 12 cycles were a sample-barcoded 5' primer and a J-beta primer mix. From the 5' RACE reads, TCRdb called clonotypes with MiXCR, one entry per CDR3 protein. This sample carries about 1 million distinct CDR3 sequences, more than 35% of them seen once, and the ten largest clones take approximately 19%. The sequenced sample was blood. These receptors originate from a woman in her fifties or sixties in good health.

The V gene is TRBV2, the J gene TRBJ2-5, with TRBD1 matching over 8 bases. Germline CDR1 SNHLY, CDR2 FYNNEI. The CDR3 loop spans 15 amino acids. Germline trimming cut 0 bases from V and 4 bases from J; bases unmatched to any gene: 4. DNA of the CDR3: TGTGCCAGCAGTGAAGCAAGGACAGGGTTAGAGACCCAGTACTTC. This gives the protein CASSEARTGLETQYF. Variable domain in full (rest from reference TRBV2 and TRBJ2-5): EPEVTQTPSHQVTQMGQEVILRCVPISNHLYFYWYRQILGQKVEFLVSFYNNEISEKSEIFDDQFSVERPDGSNFTLKIRSTKLEDSAMYFCASSEARTGLETQYFGPGTRLLVL.

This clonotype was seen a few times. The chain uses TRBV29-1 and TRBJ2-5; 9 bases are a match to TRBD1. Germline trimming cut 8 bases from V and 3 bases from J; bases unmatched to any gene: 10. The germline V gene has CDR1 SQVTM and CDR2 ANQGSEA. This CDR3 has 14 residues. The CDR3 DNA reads TGCAGCTCCCTTGGCGGGACAGGGAAAGAGACCCAGTACTTC. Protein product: CSSLGGTGKETQYF.

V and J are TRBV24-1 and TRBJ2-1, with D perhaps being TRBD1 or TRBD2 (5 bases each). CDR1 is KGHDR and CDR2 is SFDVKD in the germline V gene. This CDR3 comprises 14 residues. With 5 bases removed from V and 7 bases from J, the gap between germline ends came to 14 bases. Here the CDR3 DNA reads TGTGCCACCAGTGCCTCCTTTTGGGGGAATGAGCAGTTCTTC. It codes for CATSASFWGNEQFF.

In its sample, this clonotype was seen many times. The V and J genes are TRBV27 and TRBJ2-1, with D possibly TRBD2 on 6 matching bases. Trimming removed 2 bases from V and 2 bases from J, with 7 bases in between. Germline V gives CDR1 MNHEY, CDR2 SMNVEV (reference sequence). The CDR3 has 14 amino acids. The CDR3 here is CASSLGGTYNEQFF. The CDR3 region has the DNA TGTGCCAGCAGTTTAGGCGGGACCTACAATGAGCAGTTCTTC.

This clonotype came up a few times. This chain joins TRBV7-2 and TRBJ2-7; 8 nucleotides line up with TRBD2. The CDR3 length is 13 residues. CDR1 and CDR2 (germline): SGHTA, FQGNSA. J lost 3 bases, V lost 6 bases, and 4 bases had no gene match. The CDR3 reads CASRITSGYEQYF. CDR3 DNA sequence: TGTGCCAGCAGGATCACTAGCGGCTACGAGCAGTACTTC. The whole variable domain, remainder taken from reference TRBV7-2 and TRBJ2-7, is GAGVSQSPSNKVTEKGKDVELRCDPISGHTALYWYRQSLGQGLEFLIYFQGNSAPDKSGLPSDRFSAERTGGSVSTLTIQRTQQEDSAVYLCASRITSGYEQYFGPGTRLTVT.

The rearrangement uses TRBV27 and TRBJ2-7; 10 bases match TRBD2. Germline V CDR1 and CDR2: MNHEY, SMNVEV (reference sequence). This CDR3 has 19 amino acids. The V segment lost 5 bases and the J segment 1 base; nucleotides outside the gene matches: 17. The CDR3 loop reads CASSPRPLAGASFSYEQYF. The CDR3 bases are TGTGCCAGCAGTCCCCGACCTCTAGCGGGAGCGTCATTTTCCTACGAGCAGTACTTC.

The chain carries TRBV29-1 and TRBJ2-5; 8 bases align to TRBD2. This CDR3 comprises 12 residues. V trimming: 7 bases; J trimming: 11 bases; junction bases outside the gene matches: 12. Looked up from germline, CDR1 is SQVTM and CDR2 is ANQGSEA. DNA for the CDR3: TGCAGCGCCTCGGGAGGGCTTAATGAGCAGTACTTC. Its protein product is CSASGGLNEQYF. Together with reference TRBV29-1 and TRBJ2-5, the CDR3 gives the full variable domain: SAVISQKPSRDICQRGTSLTIQCQVDSQVTMMFWYRQQPGQSLTLIATANQGSEATYESGFVIDKFPISRPNLTFSTLTVSNMSPEDSSIYLCSASGGLNEQYFGPGTRLLVL.

As DNA, the CDR3 is TGTGCCATCAGTGTAACCGAAGAGACCCAGTACTTC. This gives the protein CAISVTEETQYF. The gene calls are TRBV10-3 and TRBJ2-5; no clear D gene. The CDR3 contains 12 residues. Germline-derived CDR1 and CDR2 are ENHRY and SYGVKD. V was trimmed by 4 bases and J by 3 bases, leaving 6 bases between them.

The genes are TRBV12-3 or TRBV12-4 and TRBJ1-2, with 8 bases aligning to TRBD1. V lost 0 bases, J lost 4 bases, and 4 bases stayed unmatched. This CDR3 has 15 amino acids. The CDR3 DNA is TGTGCCAGCAGTTTAGCCGGGACAGGCCTCTATGGCTACACCTTC. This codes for CASSLAGTGLYGYTF.

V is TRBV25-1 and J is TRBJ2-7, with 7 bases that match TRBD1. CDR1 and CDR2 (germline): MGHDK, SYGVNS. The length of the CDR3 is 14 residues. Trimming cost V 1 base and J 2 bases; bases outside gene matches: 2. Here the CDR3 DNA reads TGTGCCAGCAGTGAATTGGGACAGACCTACGAGCAGTACTTC. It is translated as CASSELGQTYEQYF.